This TCR beta chain was captured by sequencing in a study of OX40 agonist ivuxolimab in advanced cancers. Study results and caveats: In the 0.1-3.0 mg/kg groups, partial responders showed among the lowest expansion. There was clonal expansion of CD4+ and CD8+ blood T cells by week 6 at 0.1 to 3.0 mg/kg. Among T cells, CD8+ cells averaged more expanded clones than CD4+ cells.

The CDR3 has 12 residues. V was trimmed by 3 bases and J by 5 bases, leaving 9 bases between them. Germline loops: CDR1 SGHRS, CDR2 YFSETQ. There are a few counts of this clone. Its antigen remains unknown. TCRdb keeps only in-frame clones here, not all; method: immunoSEQ multiplex PCR. The top ten clones hold roughly a sixth of a sample with about 45,000 clones, 89% of them seen once. The clonotype comes from an adult with an advanced solid tumor such as melanoma, head and neck, liver or kidney cancer. The chain combines TRBV5-1 with TRBJ2-7; no firm D call. The input for sequencing was CD4+ or CD8+ T cells sorted from blood, taken in a trial of the OX40 agonist ivuxolimab. The chain's CDR3 is CASSYAGNEQYF. Written as DNA, the CDR3 is TGCGCCAGCAGCTACGCAGGTAACGAGCAGTACTTC.